These T cell receptor beta chains were read from a single sample in a study of T cell responses to AZD1222 COVID-19 vaccine. Assay used: immunoSEQ multiplex PCR; TCRdb lists only in-frame clones, some missing. The table includes around 150,000 clones, roughly nine tenths detected once. The material sequenced was peripheral blood, taken 28 days after the second dose of the MenACWY control vaccine. The receptors were sampled from an adult who received the MenACWY meningococcal vaccine as a control. CDR3s include the opening cysteine and the closing phenylalanine or tryptophan. A D gene is named only where the DNA matches it firmly. Clone size is shown for a subset of rows, as once, few, many or a class of expanded clone.

size,D,J,V,CDR3,DNA
-,-,TRBJ2-3,TRBV5-5,CASSLGADTQYF,TGTGCCAGCAGCTTGGGGGCAGATACGCAGTATTTT
-,TRBD2,TRBJ2-5,TRBV5-4,CASSPSGGLQETQYF,TGTGCCAGCAGCCCTTCGGGGGGTCTCCAAGAGACCCAGTACTTC
-,TRBD1,TRBJ1-3,TRBV5-6,CASSQTGAGNTIYF,TGTGCCAGCAGCCAGACAGGGGCCGGAAACACCATATATTTT
-,TRBD2,TRBJ2-3,TRBV27,CASSLFPGGGADTQYF,TGTGCCAGCAGTTTATTTCCGGGAGGAGGAGCAGATACGCAGTATTTT
-,-,TRBJ1-3,TRBV29-1,CSVEGPGFSGNTIYF,TGCAGCGTTGAGGGACCCGGCTTTTCTGGAAACACCATATATTTT
-,-,TRBJ2-7,TRBV19,CASSIPGPGRYEQYF,TGTGCCAGTAGTATTCCGGGACCAGGACGCTACGAGCAGTACTTC
-,TRBD1,TRBJ2-3,TRBV13,CASSPRQGGTDTQYF,TGTGCCAGCAGCCCTCGACAGGGGGGCACAGATACGCAGTATTTT
-,-,TRBJ2-4,TRBV27,CASSFSGSLAKNIQYF,TGTGCCAGCAGTTTCTCAGGGAGTCTAGCCAAAAACATTCAGTACTTC
-,TRBD1,TRBJ2-5,TRBV5-4,CASSVEDRGSQETQYF,TGTGCCAGCAGCGTGGAGGACAGGGGTAGCCAAGAGACCCAGTACTTC
-,-,TRBJ2-1,TRBV7-9,CASSLGMSSYNEQFF,TGTGCCAGCAGCTTAGGGATGAGCTCCTACAATGAGCAGTTCTTC
-,-,TRBJ1-1,TRBV28,CASSLWGGARSEAFF,TGTGCCAGCAGTTTATGGGGGGGGGCGAGGTCTGAAGCTTTCTTT
-,-,TRBJ1-1,TRBV6-1,CASSYLSGDEAFF,TGTGCCAGCAGTTATCTCTCCGGGGATGAAGCTTTCTTT
-,TRBD1,TRBJ1-1,TRBV9,CASSDRQGGGTEAFF,TGTGCCAGCAGCGACCGACAGGGTGGGGGCACTGAAGCTTTCTTT
once,TRBD1,TRBJ2-3,TRBV9,CASSALGQGDTDTQYF,TGTGCCAGCAGCGCCCTCGGACAGGGAGACACAGATACGCAGTATTTT
-,-,TRBJ1-6,TRBV7-2,CASSSGALGSPLHF,TGTGCCAGCAGCTCCGGGGCCCTCGGTTCACCCCTCCACTTT
-,-,TRBJ2-3,TRBV5-1,CASSLPADTQYF,TGCGCCAGCAGCTTGCCCGCGGATACGCAGTATTTT
-,-,TRBJ1-5,TRBV4-3,CASSQDGSQPQHF,TGCGCCAGCAGCCAAGACGGGAGTCAGCCCCAGCATTTT
-,TRBD1,TRBJ1-4,TRBV2,CASSGVGTGINEKLFF,TGTGCCAGCAGTGGGGTAGGGACAGGGATTAATGAAAAACTGTTTTTT
-,-,TRBJ1-4,TRBV14,CASSPSGVMEKLFF,TGTGCCAGCAGCCCCTCCGGGGTTATGGAAAAACTGTTTTTT
-,-,TRBJ2-3,TRBV10-3,CAISESGQTTPDTQYF,TGTGCCATCAGTGAGTCCGGGCAGACTACCCCGGATACGCAGTATTTT
once,TRBD1,TRBJ1-4,TRBV12-5,CASGPGTGGSPTNEKLFF,TGTGCTAGTGGACCGGGGACAGGGGGCAGCCCAACTAATGAAAAACTGTTTTTT